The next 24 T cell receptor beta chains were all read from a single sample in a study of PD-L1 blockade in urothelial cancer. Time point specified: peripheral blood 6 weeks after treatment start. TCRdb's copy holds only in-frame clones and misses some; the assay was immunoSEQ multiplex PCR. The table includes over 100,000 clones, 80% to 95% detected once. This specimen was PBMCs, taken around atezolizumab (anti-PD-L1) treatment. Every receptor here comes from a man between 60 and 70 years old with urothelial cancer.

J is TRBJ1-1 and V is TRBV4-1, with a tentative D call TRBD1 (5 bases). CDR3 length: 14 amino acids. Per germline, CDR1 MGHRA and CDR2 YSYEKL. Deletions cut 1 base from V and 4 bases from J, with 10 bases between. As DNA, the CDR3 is TGCGCCAGCAGCCAAGTGCCTAGGGGCACTGAAGCTTTCTTT. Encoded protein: CASSQVPRGTEAFF.

The CDR3 DNA follows: TGTGCCAGCAGTTACGGGGGGGGTACCCCCTACGAGCAGTACTTC. This encodes CASSYGGGTPYEQYF. This sequence joins TRBV6-5 and TRBJ2-7; 7 positions match TRBD2. CDR1 and CDR2 from the germline V gene are MNHEY and SVGAGI. V shed 2 bases, J shed 2 bases, and the junction held 6 bases outside the gene matches. The CDR3 sequence is 15 residues long.

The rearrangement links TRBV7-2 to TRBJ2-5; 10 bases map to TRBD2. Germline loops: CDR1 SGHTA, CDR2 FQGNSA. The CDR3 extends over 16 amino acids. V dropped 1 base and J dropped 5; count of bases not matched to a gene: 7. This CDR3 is CASSLGPSGGGETQYF. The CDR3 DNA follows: TGTGCCAGCAGCTTAGGCCCTAGCGGGGGAGGGGAGACCCAGTACTTC.

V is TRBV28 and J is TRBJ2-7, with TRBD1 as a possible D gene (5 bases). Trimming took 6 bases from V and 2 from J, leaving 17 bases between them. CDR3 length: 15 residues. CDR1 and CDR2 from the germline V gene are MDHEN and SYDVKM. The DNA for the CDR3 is TGTGCCAGCAGGCACGTCGACAGCCTAACCTACGAGCAGTACTTC. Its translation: CASRHVDSLTYEQYF.

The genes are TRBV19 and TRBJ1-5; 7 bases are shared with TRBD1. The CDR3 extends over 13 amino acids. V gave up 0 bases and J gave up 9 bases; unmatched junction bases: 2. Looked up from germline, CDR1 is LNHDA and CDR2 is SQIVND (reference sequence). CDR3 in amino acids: CASSIDRGAPQHF. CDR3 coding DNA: TGTGCCAGTAGTATAGACAGGGGGGCGCCCCAGCATTTT. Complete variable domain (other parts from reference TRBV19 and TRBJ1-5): DGGITQSPKYLFRKEGQNVTLSCEQNLNHDAMYWYRQDPGQGLRLIYYSQIVNDFQKGDIAEGYSVSREKKESFPLTVTSAQKNPTAFYLCASSIDRGAPQHFGDGTRLSIL.

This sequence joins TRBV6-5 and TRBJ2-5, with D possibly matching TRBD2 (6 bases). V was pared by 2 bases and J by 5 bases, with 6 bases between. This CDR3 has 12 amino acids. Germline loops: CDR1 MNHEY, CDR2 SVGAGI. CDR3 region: CASSYGGETQYF. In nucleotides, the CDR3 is TGTGCCAGCAGTTACGGGGGGGAGACCCAGTACTTC.

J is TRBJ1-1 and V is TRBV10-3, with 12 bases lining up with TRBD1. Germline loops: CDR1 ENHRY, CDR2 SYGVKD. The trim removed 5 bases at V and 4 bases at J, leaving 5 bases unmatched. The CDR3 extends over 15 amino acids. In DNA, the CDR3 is TGTGCCATCAGTCCGGCGGGACAGGGGGCCACTGAAGCTTTCTTT. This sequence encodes CAISPAGQGATEAFF.

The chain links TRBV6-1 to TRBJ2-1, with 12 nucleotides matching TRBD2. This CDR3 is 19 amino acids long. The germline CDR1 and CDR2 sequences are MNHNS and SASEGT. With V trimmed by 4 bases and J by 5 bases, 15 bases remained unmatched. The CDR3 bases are TGTGCCAGCAGTGGACAGCGAGATGGGACTAGCGGGCGGAACAATGAGCAGTTCTTC. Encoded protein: CASSGQRDGTSGRNNEQFF.

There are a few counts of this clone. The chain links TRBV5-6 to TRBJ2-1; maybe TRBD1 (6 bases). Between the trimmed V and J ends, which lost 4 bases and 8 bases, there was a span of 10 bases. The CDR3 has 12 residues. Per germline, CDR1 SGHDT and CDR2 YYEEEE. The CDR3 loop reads CASSLQGYEQFF. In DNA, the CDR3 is TGTGCCAGCAGCCTACAGGGCTATGAGCAGTTCTTC.

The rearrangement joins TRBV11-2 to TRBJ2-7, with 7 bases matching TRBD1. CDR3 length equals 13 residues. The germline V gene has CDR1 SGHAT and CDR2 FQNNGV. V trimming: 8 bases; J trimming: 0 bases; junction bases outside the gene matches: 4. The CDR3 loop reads CASSDRSSYEQYF. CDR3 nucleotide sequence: TGTGCCAGCTCGGACAGGAGCTCCTACGAGCAGTACTTC.

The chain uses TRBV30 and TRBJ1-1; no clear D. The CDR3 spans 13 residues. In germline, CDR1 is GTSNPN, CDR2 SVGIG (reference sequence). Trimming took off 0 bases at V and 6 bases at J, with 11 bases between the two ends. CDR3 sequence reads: CAWSVLVIAEAFF. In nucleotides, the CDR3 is TGTGCCTGGAGTGTACTGGTAATAGCTGAAGCTTTCTTT.

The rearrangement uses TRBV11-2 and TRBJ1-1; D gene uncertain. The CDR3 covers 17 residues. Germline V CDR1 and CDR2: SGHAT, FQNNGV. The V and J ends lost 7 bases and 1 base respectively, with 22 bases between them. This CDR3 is CASTINLEGRGNTEAFF. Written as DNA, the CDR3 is TGTGCCAGCACCATTAATCTCGAGGGTCGCGGGAACACTGAAGCTTTCTTT.

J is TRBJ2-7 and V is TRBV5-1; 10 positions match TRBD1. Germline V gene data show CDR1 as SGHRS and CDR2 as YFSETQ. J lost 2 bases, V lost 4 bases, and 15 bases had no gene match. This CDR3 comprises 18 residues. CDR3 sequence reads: CASSQGGGGQGPAYEQYF. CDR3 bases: TGCGCCAGCAGCCAGGGGGGAGGGGGACAGGGGCCGGCCTACGAGCAGTACTTC.

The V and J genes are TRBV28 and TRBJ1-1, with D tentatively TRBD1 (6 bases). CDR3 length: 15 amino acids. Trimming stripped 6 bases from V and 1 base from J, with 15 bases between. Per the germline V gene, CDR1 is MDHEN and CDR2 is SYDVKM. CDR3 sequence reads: CASRTSGQQNTEAFF. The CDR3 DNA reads TGTGCCAGCAGAACCTCGGGACAACAGAACACTGAAGCTTTCTTT.

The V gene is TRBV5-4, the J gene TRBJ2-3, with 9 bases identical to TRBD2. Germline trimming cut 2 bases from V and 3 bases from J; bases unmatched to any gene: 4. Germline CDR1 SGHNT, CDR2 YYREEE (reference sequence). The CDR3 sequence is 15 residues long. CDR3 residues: CASSFSGSRTDTQYF. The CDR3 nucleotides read TGTGCCAGCAGCTTTAGCGGGAGTCGTACAGATACGCAGTATTTT.

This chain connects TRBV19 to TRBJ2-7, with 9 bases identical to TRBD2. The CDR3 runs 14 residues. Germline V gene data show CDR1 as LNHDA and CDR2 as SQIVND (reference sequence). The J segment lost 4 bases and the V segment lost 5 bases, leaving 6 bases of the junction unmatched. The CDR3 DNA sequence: TGTGCCAGTAGTGACGCGGGAGGGCCGTACGAGCAGTACTTC. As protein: CASSDAGGPYEQYF.

In nucleotides, the CDR3 is TGTGCCAGCAGCTTAGACGCGGGCGGGGAGCTGTTTTTT. It codes for CASSLDAGGELFF. The chain is built from TRBV11-3 and TRBJ2-2; possibly TRBD2 for D (5 bases). Germline values: CDR1 SGHNT, CDR2 YENEEA. The V and J ends lost 0 bases and 7 bases respectively, with 6 bases between them. The CDR3 is 13 amino acids.

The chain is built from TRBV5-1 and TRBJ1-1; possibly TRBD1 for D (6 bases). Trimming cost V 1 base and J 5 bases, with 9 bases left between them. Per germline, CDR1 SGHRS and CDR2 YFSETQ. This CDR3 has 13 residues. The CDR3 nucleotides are TGCGCCAGCAGCTTGCAGGGGAGAACTGAAGCTTTCTTT. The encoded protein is CASSLQGRTEAFF. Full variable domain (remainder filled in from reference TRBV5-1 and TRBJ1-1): KAGVTQTPRYLIKTRGQQVTLSCSPISGHRSVSWYQQTPGQGLQFLFEYFSETQRNKGNFPGRFSGRQFSNSRSEMNVSTLELGDSALYLCASSLQGRTEAFFGQGTRLTVV.

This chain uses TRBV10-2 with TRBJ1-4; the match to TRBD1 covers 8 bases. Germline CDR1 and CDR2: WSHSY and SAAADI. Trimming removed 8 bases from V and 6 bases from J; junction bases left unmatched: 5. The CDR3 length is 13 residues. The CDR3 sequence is CASLRGRDEKLFF. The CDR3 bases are TGCGCCAGCCTCAGGGGGCGGGATGAAAAACTGTTTTTT.

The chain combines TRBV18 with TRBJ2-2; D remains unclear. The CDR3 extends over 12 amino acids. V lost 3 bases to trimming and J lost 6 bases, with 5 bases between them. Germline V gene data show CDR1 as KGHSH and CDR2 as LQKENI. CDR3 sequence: CASSPAAGELFF. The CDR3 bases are TGTGCCAGCTCACCGGCGGCCGGGGAGCTGTTTTTT.

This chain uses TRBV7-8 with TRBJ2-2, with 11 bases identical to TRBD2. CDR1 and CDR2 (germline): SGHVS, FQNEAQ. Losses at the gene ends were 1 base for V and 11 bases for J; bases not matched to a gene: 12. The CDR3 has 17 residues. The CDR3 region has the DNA TGTGCCAGCAGCTTAGGAGGGGGGCTAGCGGGAGGATTAGAGCTGTTTTTT. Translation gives CASSLGGGLAGGLELFF.

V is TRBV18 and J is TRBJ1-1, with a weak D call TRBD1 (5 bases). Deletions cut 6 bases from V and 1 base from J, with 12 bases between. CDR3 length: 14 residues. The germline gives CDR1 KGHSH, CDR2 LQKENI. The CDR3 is CASSAGTANTEAFF. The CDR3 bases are TGTGCCAGCTCGGCCGGGACTGCGAACACTGAAGCTTTCTTT. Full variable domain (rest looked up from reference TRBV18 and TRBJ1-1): NAGVMQNPRHLVRRRGQEARLRCSPMKGHSHVYWYRQLPEEGLKFMVYLQKENIIDESGMPKERFSAEFPKEGPSILRIQQVVRGDSAAYFCASSAGTANTEAFFGQGTRLTVV.

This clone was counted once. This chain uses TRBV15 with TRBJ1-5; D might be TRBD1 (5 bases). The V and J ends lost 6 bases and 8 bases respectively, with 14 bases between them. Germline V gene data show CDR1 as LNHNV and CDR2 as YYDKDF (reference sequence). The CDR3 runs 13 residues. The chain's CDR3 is CATSSAPGEPQHF. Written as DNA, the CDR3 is TGTGCCACCAGTTCTGCCCCGGGGGAGCCCCAGCATTTT.

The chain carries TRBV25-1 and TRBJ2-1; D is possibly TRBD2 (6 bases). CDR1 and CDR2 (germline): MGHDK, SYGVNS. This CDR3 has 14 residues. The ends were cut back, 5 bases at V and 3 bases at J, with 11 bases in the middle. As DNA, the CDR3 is TGTGCCAGCAGTATCCCGGGAGACTACAATGAGCAGTTCTTC. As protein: CASSIPGDYNEQFF.